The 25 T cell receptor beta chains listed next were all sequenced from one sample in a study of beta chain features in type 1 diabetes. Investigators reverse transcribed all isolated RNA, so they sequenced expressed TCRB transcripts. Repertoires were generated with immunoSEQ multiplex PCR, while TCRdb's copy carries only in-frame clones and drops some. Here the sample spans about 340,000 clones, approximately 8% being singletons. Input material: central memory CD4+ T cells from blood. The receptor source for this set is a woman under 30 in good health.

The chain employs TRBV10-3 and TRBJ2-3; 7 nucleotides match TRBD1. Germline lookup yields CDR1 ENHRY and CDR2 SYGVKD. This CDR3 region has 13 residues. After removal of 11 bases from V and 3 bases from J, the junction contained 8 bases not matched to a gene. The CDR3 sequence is CAVGDRPTDTQYF. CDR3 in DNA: TGTGCCGTAGGGGACAGACCGACAGATACGCAGTATTTT.

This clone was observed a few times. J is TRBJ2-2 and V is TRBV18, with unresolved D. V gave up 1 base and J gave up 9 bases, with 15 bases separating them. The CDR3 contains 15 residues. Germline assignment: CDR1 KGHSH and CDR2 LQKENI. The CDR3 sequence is CASSPRTELNRELFF. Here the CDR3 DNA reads TGTGCCAGCTCACCACGAACAGAACTAAACCGGGAGCTGTTTTTT.

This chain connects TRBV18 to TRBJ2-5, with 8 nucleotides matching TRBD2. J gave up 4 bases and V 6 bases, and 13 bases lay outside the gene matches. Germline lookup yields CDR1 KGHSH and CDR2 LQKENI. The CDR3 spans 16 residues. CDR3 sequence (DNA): TGTGCCAGCTCCCTTCGATCACCCCTAGCGGGAGAGACCCAGTACTTC. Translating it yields CASSLRSPLAGETQYF.

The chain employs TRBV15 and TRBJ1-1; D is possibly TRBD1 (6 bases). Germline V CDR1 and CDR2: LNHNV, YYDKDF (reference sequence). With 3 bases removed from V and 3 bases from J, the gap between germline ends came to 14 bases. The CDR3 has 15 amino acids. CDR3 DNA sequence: TGTGCCACCAGCAGGGCGACAGGTGCGGACACTGAAGCTTTCTTT. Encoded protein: CATSRATGADTEAFF.

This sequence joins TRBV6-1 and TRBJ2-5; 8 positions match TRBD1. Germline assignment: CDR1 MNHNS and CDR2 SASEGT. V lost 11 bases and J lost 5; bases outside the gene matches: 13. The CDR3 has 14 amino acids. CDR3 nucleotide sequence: TGTGCCTCGAGGCCAGGGGGCCACCGGGAGACCCAGTACTTC. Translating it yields CASRPGGHRETQYF.

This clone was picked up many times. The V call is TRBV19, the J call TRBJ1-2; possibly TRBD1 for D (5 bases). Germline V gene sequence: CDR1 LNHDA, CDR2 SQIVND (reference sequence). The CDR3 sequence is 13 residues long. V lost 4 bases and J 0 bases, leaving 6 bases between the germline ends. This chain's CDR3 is CASSTTANYGYTF. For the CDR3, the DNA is TGTGCCAGTAGTACGACAGCTAACTATGGCTACACCTTC.

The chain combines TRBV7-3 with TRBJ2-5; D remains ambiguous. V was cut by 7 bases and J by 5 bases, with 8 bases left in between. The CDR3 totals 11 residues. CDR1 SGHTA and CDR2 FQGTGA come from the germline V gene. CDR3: CASTEFETQYF. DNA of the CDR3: TGTGCCAGCACCGAATTCGAGACCCAGTACTTC.

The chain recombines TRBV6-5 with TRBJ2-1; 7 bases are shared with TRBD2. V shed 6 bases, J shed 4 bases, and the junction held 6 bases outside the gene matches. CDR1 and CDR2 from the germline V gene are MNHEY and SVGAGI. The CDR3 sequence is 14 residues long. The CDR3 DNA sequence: TGTGCCAGCAGGGGAGGGACGACATACAATGAGCAGTTCTTC. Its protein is CASRGGTTYNEQFF.

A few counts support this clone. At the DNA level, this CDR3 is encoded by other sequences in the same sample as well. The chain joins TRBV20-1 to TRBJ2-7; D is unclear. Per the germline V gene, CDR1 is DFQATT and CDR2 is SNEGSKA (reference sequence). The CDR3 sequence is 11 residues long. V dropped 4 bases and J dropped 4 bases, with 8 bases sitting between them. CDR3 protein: CSAKPNYEQYF. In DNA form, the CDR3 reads TGCAGTGCTAAACCGAATTACGAGCAGTACTTC.

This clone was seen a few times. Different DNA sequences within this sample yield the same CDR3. The CDR3 DNA reads TGTGCCAGCAGTCCGACCACAGATACGCAGTATTTT. It is translated as CASSPTTDTQYF. The V call is TRBV27, the J call TRBJ2-3; D unresolved. The CDR3 spans 12 residues. Between the trimmed V and J ends, which lost 5 bases and 2 bases, there was a span of 5 bases. Germline V gives CDR1 MNHEY, CDR2 SMNVEV (reference sequence).

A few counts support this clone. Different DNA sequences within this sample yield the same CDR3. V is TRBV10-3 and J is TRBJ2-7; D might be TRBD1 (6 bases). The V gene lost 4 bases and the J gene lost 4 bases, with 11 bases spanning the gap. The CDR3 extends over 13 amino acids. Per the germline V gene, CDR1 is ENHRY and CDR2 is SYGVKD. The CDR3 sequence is CAISVGQGYEQYF. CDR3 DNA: TGTGCCATCAGTGTGGGGCAGGGGTACGAGCAGTACTTC.

The CDR3, as DNA: TGCAGCGTTGCCTCTTCAGGGGATTCCACAGATACGCAGTATTTT. Its translation is CSVASSGDSTDTQYF. The V call is TRBV29-1, the J call TRBJ2-3; D perhaps matches TRBD1 (6 bases). Per germline, CDR1 SQVTM and CDR2 ANQGSEA. The CDR3 sequence is 15 residues long. V was trimmed by 4 bases and J by 2 bases, leaving 16 bases between them.

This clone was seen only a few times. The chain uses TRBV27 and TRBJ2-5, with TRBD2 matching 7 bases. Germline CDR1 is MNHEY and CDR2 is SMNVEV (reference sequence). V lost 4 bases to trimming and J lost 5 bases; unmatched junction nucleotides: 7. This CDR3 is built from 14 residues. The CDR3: CASSSWTRSETQYF. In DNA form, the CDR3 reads TGTGCCAGCAGTTCATGGACTAGGTCGGAGACCCAGTACTTC.

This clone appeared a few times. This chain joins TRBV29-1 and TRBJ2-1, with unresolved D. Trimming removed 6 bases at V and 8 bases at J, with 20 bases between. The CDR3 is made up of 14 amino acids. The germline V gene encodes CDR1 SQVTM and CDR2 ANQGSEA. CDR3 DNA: TGCAGCGTCGCTCTTTCGGCGTTGATGGATGAGCAGTTCTTC. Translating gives CSVALSALMDEQFF.

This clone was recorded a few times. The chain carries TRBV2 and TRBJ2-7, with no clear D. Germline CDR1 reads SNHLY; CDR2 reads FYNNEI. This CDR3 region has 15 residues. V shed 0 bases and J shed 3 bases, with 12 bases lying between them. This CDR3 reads CASSEAPGYLYEQYF. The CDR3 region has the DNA TGTGCCAGCAGTGAAGCGCCAGGTTACCTCTACGAGCAGTACTTC.

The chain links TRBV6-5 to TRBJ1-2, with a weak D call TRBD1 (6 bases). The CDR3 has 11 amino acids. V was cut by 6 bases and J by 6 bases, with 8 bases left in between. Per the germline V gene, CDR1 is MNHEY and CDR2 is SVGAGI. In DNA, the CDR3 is TGTGCCAGCAGCAGGGGCGATGGCTACACCTTC. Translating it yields CASSRGDGYTF.

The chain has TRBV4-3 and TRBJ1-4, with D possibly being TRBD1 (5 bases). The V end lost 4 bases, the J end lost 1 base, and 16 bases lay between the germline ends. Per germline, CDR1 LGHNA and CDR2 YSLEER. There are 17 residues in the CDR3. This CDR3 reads CASSPSSTRGTNEKLFF. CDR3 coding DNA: TGCGCCAGCAGCCCCAGCTCGACAAGGGGAACTAATGAAAAACTGTTTTTT.

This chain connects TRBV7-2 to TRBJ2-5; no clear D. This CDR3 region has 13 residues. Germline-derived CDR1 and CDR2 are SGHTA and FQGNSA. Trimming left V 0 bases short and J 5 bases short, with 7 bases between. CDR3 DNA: TGTGCCAGCAGCTTAGCTCCAGGCGAGACCCAGTACTTC. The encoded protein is CASSLAPGETQYF.

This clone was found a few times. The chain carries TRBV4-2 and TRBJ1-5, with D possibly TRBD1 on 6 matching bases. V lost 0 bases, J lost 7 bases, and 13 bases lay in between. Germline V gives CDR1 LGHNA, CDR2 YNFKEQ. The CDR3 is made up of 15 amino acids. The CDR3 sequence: CASSQEWGAEQPQHF. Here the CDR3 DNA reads TGTGCCAGCAGCCAAGAATGGGGGGCCGAACAGCCCCAGCATTTT.

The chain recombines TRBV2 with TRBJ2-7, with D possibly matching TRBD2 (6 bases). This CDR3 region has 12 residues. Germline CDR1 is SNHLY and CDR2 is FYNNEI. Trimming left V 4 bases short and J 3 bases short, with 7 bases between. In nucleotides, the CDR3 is TGTGCCAGCAGTGGGGGGGTCTACGAGCAGTACTTC. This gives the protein CASSGGVYEQYF. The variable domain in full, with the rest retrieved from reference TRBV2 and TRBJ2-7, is EPEVTQTPSHQVTQMGQEVILRCVPISNHLYFYWYRQILGQKVEFLVSFYNNEISEKSEIFDDQFSVERPDGSNFTLKIRSTKLEDSAMYFCASSGGVYEQYFGPGTRLTVT.

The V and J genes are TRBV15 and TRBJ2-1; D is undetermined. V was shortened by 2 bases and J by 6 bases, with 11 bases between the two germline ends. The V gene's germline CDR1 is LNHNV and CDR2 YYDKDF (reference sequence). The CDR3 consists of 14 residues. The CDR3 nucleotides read TGTGCCACCAGCAGAAAGTATAGTGGCAATGAGCAGTTCTTC. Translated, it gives CATSRKYSGNEQFF.

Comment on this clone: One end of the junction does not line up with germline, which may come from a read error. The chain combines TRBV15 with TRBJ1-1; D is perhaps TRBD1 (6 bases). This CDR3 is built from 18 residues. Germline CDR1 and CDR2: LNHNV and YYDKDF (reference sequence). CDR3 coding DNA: TGTGCCACCAGCCGAGAGATTTTCGGGGGGCGCGGGAACACTGAAGCTTTCTTT. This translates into CATSREIFGGRGNTEAFF.

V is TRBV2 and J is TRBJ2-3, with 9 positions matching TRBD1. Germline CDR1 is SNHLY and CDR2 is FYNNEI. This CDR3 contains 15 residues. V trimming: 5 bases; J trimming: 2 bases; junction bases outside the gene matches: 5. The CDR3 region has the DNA TGTGCCAGCAGTTTTGACAGGGGGTTCACAGATACGCAGTATTTT. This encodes CASSFDRGFTDTQYF. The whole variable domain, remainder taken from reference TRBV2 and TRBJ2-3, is EPEVTQTPSHQVTQMGQEVILRCVPISNHLYFYWYRQILGQKVEFLVSFYNNEISEKSEIFDDQFSVERPDGSNFTLKIRSTKLEDSAMYFCASSFDRGFTDTQYFGPGTRLTVL.

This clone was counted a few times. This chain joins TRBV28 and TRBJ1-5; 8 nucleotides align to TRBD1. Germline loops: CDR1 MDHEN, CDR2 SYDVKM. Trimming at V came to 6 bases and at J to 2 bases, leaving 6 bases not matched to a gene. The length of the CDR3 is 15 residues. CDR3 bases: TGTGCCAGCAGGTCAGGGGGCTCGGGCAATCAGCCCCAGCATTTT. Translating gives CASRSGGSGNQPQHF. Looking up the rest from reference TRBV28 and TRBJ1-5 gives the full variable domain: DVKVTQSSRYLVKRTGEKVFLECVQDMDHENMFWYRQDPGLGLRLIYFSYDVKMKEKGDIPEGYSVSREKKERFSLILESASTNQTSMYLCASRSGGSGNQPQHFGDGTRLSIL.

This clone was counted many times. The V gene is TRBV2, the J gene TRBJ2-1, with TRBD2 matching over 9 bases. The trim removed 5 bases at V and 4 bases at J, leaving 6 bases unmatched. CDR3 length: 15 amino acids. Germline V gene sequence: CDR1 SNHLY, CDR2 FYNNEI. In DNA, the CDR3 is TGTGCCAGCAGTTCTAGCGGGAACGGGTACAATGAGCAGTTCTTC. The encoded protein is CASSSSGNGYNEQFF.